Included here is one T cell receptor (beta chain) sequence, with context. Assay used: immunoSEQ multiplex PCR; TCRdb lists only in-frame clones, some missing. Here the sample spans tens of thousands of clones, approximately 89% being singletons. This CDR3 region has 14 residues. Germline CDR1 is SGHRS and CDR2 is YFSETQ. V shed 6 bases and J shed 2 bases, with 15 bases lying between them. The data belong to a study of blood T cell repertoires in COVID-19. Study background: Nucleic acid was either cDNA or gDNA, and it came from T cells, B-cell-depleted T cells, or PBMCs.

This TCR was sampled from a man in his forties or fifties with active COVID-19. Input material: peripheral blood. The gene calls are TRBV5-1 and TRBJ2-7; D possibly corresponds to TRBD2 (7 bases). This CDR3 reads CASTPGGYTYEQYF. As DNA, the CDR3 is TGCGCCAGCACCCCGGGGGGCTACACCTACGAGCAGTACTTC.